Listed here are 6 T cell receptor beta chains from one sample, sequenced in a study of blood T cell repertoires in COVID-19 (dated by TCRdb to 2019 to 2021). Preparation of the library involved the immunoSEQ multiplex PCR assay. TCRdb re-hosts the immuneACCESS table, in-frame sequences only. Its copies lack some clones; in the studies checked, an unresolved V gene accounts for under half of them, and the cause for the rest is not known. Present in this sample are 45,000 to 60,000 clones, approximately 85% of which were seen just once. Together, the top ten hold about 16% of the sample. The sample taken for sequencing was peripheral blood. The receptors come from a human donor in a cohort sampled during active COVID-19.

The chain couples TRBV11-3 to TRBJ2-1; 10 nucleotides match TRBD2. The CDR3 sequence is 16 residues long. Germline V gene sequence: CDR1 SGHNT, CDR2 YENEEA. V lost 1 base, J lost 7 bases, and 7 bases stayed unmatched. For the CDR3, the DNA is TGTGCCAGCAGCTTAGGTGCTAGCGGGAGTACGAATGAGCAGTTCTTC. Amino acid sequence: CASSLGASGSTNEQFF.

The chain combines TRBV6-5 with TRBJ2-7, with 9 bases lining up with TRBD2. The CDR3 has 13 residues. CDR1 is MNHEY and CDR2 is SVGAGI in the germline V gene. V shed 8 bases, J shed 4 bases, and the junction held 6 bases outside the gene matches. CDR3 protein: CASGNGLAYEQYF. In DNA form, the CDR3 reads TGTGCCAGCGGGAACGGACTAGCGTACGAGCAGTACTTC.

In its sample, this clone was seen a few times. The J gene is TRBJ2-1, the V gene TRBV28, with 10 bases aligning to TRBD2. This CDR3 comprises 15 residues. Germline values: CDR1 MDHEN, CDR2 SYDVKM. The ends lost 5 bases at V and 8 bases at J; junction bases unmatched: 9. CDR3 in DNA: TGTGCCAGCAGTGGAATTAGCGGGGGGCGGGATGAGCAGTTCTTC. Its protein is CASSGISGGRDEQFF.

CDR3 in amino acids: CASSRGTGGFSGANVLTF. The CDR3 DNA reads TGTGCCAGCAGCCGCGGGACAGGGGGCTTCTCTGGGGCCAACGTCCTGACTTTC. This sequence joins TRBV7-9 and TRBJ2-6; 12 nucleotides agree with TRBD1. Germline CDR1 SEHNR, CDR2 FQNEAQ (reference sequence). CDR3 length: 18 residues. V gave up 5 bases and J gave up 0 bases; unmatched junction bases: 5.

Only one count was recorded for this clone. This chain links TRBV11-3 with TRBJ1-5; D gene unclear. The CDR3 consists of 14 residues. Trimming left V 4 bases short and J 3 bases short, with 10 bases between. The germline V gene encodes CDR1 SGHNT and CDR2 YENEEA. The CDR3 here is CASSYPVNNQPQHF. CDR3 sequence (DNA): TGTGCCAGCAGCTACCCAGTAAACAATCAGCCCCAGCATTTT.

This rearrangement joins TRBV3-1 (or the pseudogene TRBV3-2) to TRBJ2-3; 12 bases match TRBD2. The germline V gene has CDR1 LGHDT and CDR2 YNNKEL (reference sequence). CDR3 length equals 18 residues. V lost 5 bases, J lost 1 base, and 10 bases stayed unmatched. In nucleotides, the CDR3 is TGTGCCAGCAGCTCCCGACTAGCGGGGGAGCAAGGCACAGATACGCAGTATTTT. Translated: CASSSRLAGEQGTDTQYF.